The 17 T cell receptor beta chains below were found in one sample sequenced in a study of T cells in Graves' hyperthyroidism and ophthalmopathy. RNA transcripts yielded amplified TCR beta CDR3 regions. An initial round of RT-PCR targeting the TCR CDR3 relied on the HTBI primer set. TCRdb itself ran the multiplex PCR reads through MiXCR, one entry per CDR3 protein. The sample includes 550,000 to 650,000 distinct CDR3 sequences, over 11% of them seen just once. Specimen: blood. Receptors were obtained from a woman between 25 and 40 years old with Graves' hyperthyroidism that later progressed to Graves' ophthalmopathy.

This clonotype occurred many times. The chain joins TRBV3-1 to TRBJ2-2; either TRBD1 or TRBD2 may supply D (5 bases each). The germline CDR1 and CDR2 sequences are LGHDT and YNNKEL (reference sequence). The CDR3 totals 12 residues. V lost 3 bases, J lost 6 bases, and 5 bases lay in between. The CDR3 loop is CASSQGPGELFF. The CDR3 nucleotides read TGTGCCAGCAGCCAGGGACCCGGGGAGCTGTTTTTT.

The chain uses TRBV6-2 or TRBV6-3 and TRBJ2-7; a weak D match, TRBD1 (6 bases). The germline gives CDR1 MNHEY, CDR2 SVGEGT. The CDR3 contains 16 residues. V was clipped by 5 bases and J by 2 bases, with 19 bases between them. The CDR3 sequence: CASSKLTGWSAYEQYF. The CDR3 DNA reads TGTGCCAGCAGTAAACTCACAGGGTGGAGCGCCTACGAGCAGTACTTC.

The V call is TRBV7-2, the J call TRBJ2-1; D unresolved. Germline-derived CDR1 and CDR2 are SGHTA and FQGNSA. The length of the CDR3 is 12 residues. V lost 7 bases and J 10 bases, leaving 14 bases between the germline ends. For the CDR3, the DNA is TGTGCCAGCACCTCCTCTTATCGCGAGCAGTTCTTC. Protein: CASTSSYREQFF.

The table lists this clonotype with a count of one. CDR3 region: CSAGAAGANTGELFF. CDR3 DNA: TGCAGTGCTGGAGCAGCGGGGGCGAACACCGGGGAGCTGTTTTTT. The rearrangement uses TRBV20-1 and TRBJ2-2, with TRBD2 identical over 8 bases. CDR3 length: 15 residues. Germline CDR1 and CDR2: DFQATT and SNEGSKA (reference sequence). Unmatched junction bases numbered 5, after V lost 5 bases and J lost 0 bases.

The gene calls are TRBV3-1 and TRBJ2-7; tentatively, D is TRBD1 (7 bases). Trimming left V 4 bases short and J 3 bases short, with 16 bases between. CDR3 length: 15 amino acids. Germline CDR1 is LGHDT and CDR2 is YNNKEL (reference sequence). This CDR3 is CASSPRGVGHYEQYF. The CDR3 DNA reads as TGTGCCAGCAGCCCCAGGGGGGTTGGACACTACGAGCAGTACTTC.

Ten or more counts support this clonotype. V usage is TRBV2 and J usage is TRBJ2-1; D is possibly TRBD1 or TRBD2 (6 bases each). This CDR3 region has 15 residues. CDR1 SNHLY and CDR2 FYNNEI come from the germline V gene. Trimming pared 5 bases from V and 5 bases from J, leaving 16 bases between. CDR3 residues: CASSWEKGGHNEQFF. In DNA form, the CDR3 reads TGTGCCAGCAGTTGGGAGAAAGGGGGGCACAATGAGCAGTTCTTC.

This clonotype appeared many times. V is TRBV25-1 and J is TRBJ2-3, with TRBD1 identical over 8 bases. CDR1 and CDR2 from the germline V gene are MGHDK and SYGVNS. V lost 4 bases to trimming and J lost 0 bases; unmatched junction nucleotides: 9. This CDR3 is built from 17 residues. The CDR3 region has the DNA TGTGCCAGCAGTGCCACGGGGACAGGAGTTAGCACAGATACGCAGTATTTT. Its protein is CASSATGTGVSTDTQYF.

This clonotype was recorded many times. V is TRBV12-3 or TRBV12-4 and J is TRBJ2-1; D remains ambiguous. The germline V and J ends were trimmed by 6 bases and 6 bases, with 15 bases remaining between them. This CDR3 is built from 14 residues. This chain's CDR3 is CASRPYSTGNEQFF. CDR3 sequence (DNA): TGTGCCAGCAGACCCTACTCGACGGGCAATGAGCAGTTCTTC.

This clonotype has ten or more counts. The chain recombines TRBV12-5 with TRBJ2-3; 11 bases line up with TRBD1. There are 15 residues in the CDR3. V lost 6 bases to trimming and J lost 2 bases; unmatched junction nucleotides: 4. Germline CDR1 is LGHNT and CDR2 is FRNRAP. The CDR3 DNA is TGTGCTAGTGGATTAGGACAGGGGGCCACAGATACGCAGTATTTT. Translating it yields CASGLGQGATDTQYF.

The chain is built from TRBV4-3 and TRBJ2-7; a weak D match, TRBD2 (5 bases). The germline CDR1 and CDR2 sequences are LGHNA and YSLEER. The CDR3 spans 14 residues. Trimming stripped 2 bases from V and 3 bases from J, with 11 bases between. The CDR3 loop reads CASSQHSANYEQYF. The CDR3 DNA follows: TGCGCCAGCAGCCAACATAGCGCGAACTACGAGCAGTACTTC.

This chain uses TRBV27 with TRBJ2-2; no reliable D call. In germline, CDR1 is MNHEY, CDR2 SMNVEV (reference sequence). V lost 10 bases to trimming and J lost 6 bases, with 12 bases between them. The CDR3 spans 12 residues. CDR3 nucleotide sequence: TGTGCCACCCAACGGCCCCCCGGGGAGCTGTTTTTT. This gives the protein CATQRPPGELFF.

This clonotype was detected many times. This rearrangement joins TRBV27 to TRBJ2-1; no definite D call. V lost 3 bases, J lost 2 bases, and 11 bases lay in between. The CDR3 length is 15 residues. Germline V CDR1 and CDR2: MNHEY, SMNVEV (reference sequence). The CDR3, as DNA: TGTGCCAGCAGTTTGAGGACGGTCACCTACAATGAGCAGTTCTTC. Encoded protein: CASSLRTVTYNEQFF.

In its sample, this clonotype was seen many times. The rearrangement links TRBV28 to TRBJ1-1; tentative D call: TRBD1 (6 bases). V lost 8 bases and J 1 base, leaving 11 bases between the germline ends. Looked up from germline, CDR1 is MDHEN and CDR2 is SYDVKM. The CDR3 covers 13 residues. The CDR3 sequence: CASLDRSNTEAFF. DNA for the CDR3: TGTGCCAGCCTCGACAGGTCGAACACTGAAGCTTTCTTT.

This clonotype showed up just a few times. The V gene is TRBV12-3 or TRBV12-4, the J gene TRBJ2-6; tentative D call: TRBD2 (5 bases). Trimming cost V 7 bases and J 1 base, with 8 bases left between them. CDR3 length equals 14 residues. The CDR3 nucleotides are TGTGCCAGCACGAGGGCTTCTGGGGCCAACGTCCTGACTTTC. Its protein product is CASTRASGANVLTF.

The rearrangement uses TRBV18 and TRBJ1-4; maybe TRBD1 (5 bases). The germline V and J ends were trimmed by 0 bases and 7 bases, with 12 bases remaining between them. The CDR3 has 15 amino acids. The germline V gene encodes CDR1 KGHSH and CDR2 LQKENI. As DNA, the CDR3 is TGTGCCAGCTCACCACCGTGGCTGGGGGGTGAAAAACTGTTTTTT. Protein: CASSPPWLGGEKLFF.

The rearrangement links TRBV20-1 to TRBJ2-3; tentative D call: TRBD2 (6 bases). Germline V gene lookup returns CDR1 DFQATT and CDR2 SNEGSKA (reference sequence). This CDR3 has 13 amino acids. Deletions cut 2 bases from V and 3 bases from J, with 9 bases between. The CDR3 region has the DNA TGCAGTGCTAGAAGACTAGAGACAGATACGCAGTATTTT. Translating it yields CSARRLETDTQYF.

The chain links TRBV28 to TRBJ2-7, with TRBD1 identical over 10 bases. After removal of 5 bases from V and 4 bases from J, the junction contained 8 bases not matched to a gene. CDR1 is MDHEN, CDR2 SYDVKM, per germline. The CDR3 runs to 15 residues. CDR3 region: CASSLRGQGGYEQYF. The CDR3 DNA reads TGTGCCAGCAGTCTCCGAGGACAGGGGGGATACGAGCAGTACTTC.